A single sample is the source of the 29 T cell receptor beta chains below, sequenced in a study of cytomegalovirus exposure and HLA in healthy donors. PCR used 60 Vbeta primers and 13 Jbeta primers. Using immunoSEQ multiplex PCR, the repertoire was profiled, and TCRdb retains in-frame clones only, with some absent. The table shows around 280,000 clones, with about 87% occurring only once. Specimen: PBMCs. The receptors originated from a young woman in good health and CMV-seronegative.

The gene calls are TRBV6-4 and TRBJ1-4; 7 bases are a match to TRBD1. V lost 7 bases and J lost 0; bases outside the gene matches: 14. Germline lookup yields CDR1 MRHNA and CDR2 SNTAGT. The CDR3 consists of 18 residues. The CDR3 DNA is TGTGCCAGCAAGCTTACAGGGGCGGATCCTGCAACTAATGAAAAACTGTTTTTT. Encoded protein: CASKLTGADPATNEKLFF.

This chain uses TRBV19 with TRBJ2-7; weak D call: TRBD2 (6 bases). The CDR3 consists of 15 residues. Trimming took off 1 base at V and 3 bases at J, with 13 bases between the two ends. Germline V gene data show CDR1 as LNHDA and CDR2 as SQIVND (reference sequence). CDR3 in DNA: TGTGCCAGTAGTATAGGGACTATTCCGAACTACGAGCAGTACTTC. As protein: CASSIGTIPNYEQYF.

The rearrangement links TRBV11-3 to TRBJ2-7, with D hard to call. Germline assignment: CDR1 SGHNT and CDR2 YENEEA. The CDR3 sequence is 11 residues long. V gave up 8 bases and J gave up 2 bases, with 7 bases separating them. CDR3 amino acids: CASWPTYEQYF. As DNA, the CDR3 is TGTGCCAGCTGGCCAACCTACGAGCAGTACTTC.

The J gene is TRBJ1-2, the V gene TRBV2, with TRBD1 matching over 9 bases. The trim removed 5 bases at V and 2 bases at J, leaving 3 bases unmatched. Germline CDR1 reads SNHLY; CDR2 reads FYNNEI. This CDR3 region has 14 residues. The CDR3 DNA follows: TGTGCCAGCAGTAGGGACAGGGCGAACTATGGCTACACCTTC. It specifies CASSRDRANYGYTF.

J is TRBJ1-2 and V is TRBV2; D gene unclear. The length of the CDR3 is 13 residues. The germline gives CDR1 SNHLY, CDR2 FYNNEI. V was clipped by 2 bases and J by 4 bases, with 8 bases between them. The CDR3 DNA is TGTGCCAGCAGTGAACATGGCAGCTATGGCTACACCTTC. Protein sequence: CASSEHGSYGYTF.

This clone was observed a handful of times. The rearrangement links TRBV9 to TRBJ2-5; D may be TRBD2 (7 bases). The germline V gene has CDR1 SGDLS and CDR2 YYNGEE. The CDR3 extends over 16 amino acids. V was shortened by 3 bases and J by 9 bases, with 24 bases between the two germline ends. The CDR3 is CASSGSGTIRKGAQYF. The CDR3 bases are TGTGCCAGCAGCGGATCCGGGACTATTCGAAAGGGGGCCCAGTACTTC.

The rearrangement links TRBV10-2 to TRBJ2-5; D might be TRBD2 (6 bases). Germline loops: CDR1 WSHSY, CDR2 SAAADI. The V end was cut by 6 bases, the J end by 5 bases, with 13 bases between. The CDR3 is 13 amino acids. CDR3 region: CASSERRVETQYF. The DNA of the CDR3 is TGCGCCAGCAGCGAGAGGAGGGTGGAGACCCAGTACTTC.

This rearrangement joins TRBV6-5 to TRBJ2-2, with D uncertain. Trimming took 5 bases from V and 1 from J, leaving 11 bases between them. Germline CDR1 and CDR2: MNHEY and SVGAGI. The CDR3 covers 15 residues. In nucleotides, the CDR3 is TGTGCCAGCAGTCCCGAGACGGGGAACACCGGGGAGCTGTTTTTT. This codes for CASSPETGNTGELFF.

The genes are TRBV2 and TRBJ2-2, with 9 bases identical to TRBD2. This CDR3 spans 17 amino acids. V trimming: 2 bases; J trimming: 3 bases; junction bases outside the gene matches: 7. Germline V gives CDR1 SNHLY, CDR2 FYNNEI. This chain's CDR3 is CASSEFGGGAYTGELFF. In DNA, the CDR3 is TGTGCCAGCAGTGAATTCGGCGGGGGGGCATACACCGGGGAGCTGTTTTTT.

V and J are TRBV6-5 and TRBJ2-5; 8 positions match TRBD1. The CDR3 contains 12 residues. Trimming removed 10 bases from V and 5 bases from J; junction bases left unmatched: 6. CDR1 and CDR2 (germline): MNHEY, SVGAGI. The CDR3 protein is CATLDRGETQYF. The DNA of the CDR3 is TGTGCCACACTCGACAGGGGTGAGACCCAGTACTTC.

The chain combines TRBV7-9 with TRBJ2-3, with TRBD2 matching over 12 bases. This CDR3 is built from 15 residues. V lost 5 bases to trimming and J lost 7 bases; unmatched junction nucleotides: 7. Germline CDR1 reads SEHNR; CDR2 reads FQNEAQ (reference sequence). In DNA form, the CDR3 reads TGTGCCAGCAGCCTTCCTAGCGGGGGGGTCTATACGCAGTATTTT. It is translated as CASSLPSGGVYTQYF.

The genes are TRBV7-9 and TRBJ2-7, with 8 positions matching TRBD1. CDR3 length equals 16 residues. V shed 5 bases, J shed 5 bases, and the junction held 14 bases outside the gene matches. Looked up from germline, CDR1 is SEHNR and CDR2 is FQNEAQ (reference sequence). The CDR3 DNA is TGTGCCAGCAGCCCGGGGACAGGCCCCTATTTGGACGAGCAGTACTTC. Translating gives CASSPGTGPYLDEQYF.

Comments on this clone: Other DNA variants within this sample encode the same CDR3. The chain joins TRBV18 to TRBJ2-7, with D possibly being TRBD2 (5 bases). CDR1 and CDR2 (germline): KGHSH, LQKENI. V dropped 3 bases and J dropped 0 bases, with 9 bases sitting between them. The CDR3 length is 14 residues. CDR3 sequence (DNA): TGTGCCAGCTCACCCGGACTCGTCTCCTACGAGCAGTACTTC. Translating gives CASSPGLVSYEQYF. Full variable domain (missing parts from reference TRBV18 and TRBJ2-7): NAGVMQNPRHLVRRRGQEARLRCSPMKGHSHVYWYRQLPEEGLKFMVYLQKENIIDESGMPKERFSAEFPKEGPSILRIQQVVRGDSAAYFCASSPGLVSYEQYFGPGTRLTVT.

The chain recombines TRBV6-5 with TRBJ1-1; 11 bases align to TRBD1. V dropped 3 bases and J dropped 0; count of bases not matched to a gene: 3. The germline V gene has CDR1 MNHEY and CDR2 SVGAGI. This CDR3 region has 16 residues. CDR3 region: CASSYGDRGMNTEAFF. The CDR3 bases are TGTGCCAGCAGTTATGGGGACAGGGGGATGAACACTGAAGCTTTCTTT.

The V and J genes are TRBV19 and TRBJ1-1; D is ambiguous. The V gene lost 1 base and the J gene lost 14 bases, with 14 bases spanning the gap. CDR1 is LNHDA, CDR2 SQIVND, per germline (reference sequence). The CDR3 is 12 residues long. The CDR3, as DNA: TGTGCCAGTAGTATAGGTTACGACACGCGCTTCTTT. This codes for CASSIGYDTRFF.

The chain links TRBV5-1 to TRBJ2-6; a weak D match, TRBD1 (5 bases). Germline V gene sequence: CDR1 SGHRS, CDR2 YFSETQ. V lost 0 bases to trimming and J lost 2 bases, with 12 bases between them. This CDR3 has 17 amino acids. The CDR3 nucleotides are TGCGCCAGCAGCTTGGAGGGCAGGGTCGCTGGGGCCAACGTCCTGACTTTC. This codes for CASSLEGRVAGANVLTF.

This clone occurred a few times. This rearrangement joins TRBV4-1 to TRBJ2-1; TRBD2 aligns across 7 bases. CDR1 and CDR2 (germline): MGHRA, YSYEKL. The CDR3 covers 17 residues. The V gene end was trimmed by 4 bases and the J gene end by 2 bases; junction bases not matched to a gene: 11. CDR3 coding DNA: TGCGCCAGCAGCCCAGTCGGGAGCGGGGAAGCCTACAATGAGCAGTTCTTC. It yields the protein CASSPVGSGEAYNEQFF.

The V and J genes are TRBV5-1 and TRBJ2-2, with 11 bases lining up with TRBD1. The V gene's germline CDR1 is SGHRS and CDR2 YFSETQ. The ends lost 0 bases at V and 7 bases at J; junction bases unmatched: 5. This CDR3 region has 16 residues. CDR3 sequence: CASSLVGQGDGGELFF. The CDR3 DNA is TGCGCCAGCAGCTTGGTGGGACAGGGGGACGGCGGGGAGCTGTTTTTT.

This clone was recorded only once. The V and J genes are TRBV18 and TRBJ2-3; 10 bases map to TRBD2. The CDR3 runs to 14 residues. CDR1 and CDR2 (germline): KGHSH, LQKENI. The V gene end was trimmed by 3 bases and the J gene end by 3 bases; junction bases not matched to a gene: 0. CDR3 sequence (DNA): TGTGCCAGCTCACCTAGCGGGGGGACAGATACGCAGTATTTT. Encoded protein: CASSPSGGTDTQYF.

This chain joins TRBV5-1 and TRBJ2-1; no definite D call. The ends were cut back, 4 bases at V and 8 bases at J, with 13 bases in the middle. This CDR3 contains 13 residues. CDR1 is SGHRS and CDR2 is YFSETQ in the germline V gene. The CDR3 region has the DNA TGCGCCAGCAGCCGCAGTCCCGCCCATGAGCAGTTCTTC. Translating it yields CASSRSPAHEQFF.

This chain joins TRBV12-5 and TRBJ1-1; 7 nucleotides align to TRBD1. CDR3 length: 17 residues. CDR1 is LGHNT and CDR2 is FRNRAP in the germline V gene. The trim removed 3 bases at V and 5 bases at J, leaving 15 bases unmatched. Written as DNA, the CDR3 is TGTGCTAGTGGTTTCGACGGACTGACAGGGACGGGAACTGAAGCTTTCTTT. Translating it yields CASGFDGLTGTGTEAFF.

The chain carries TRBV7-9 and TRBJ1-1, with D hard to call. The V gene's germline CDR1 is SEHNR and CDR2 FQNEAQ (reference sequence). The V and J ends lost 1 base and 1 base respectively, with 4 bases between them. CDR3 size: 13 residues. CDR3 bases: TGTGCCAGCAGCTTAGTCCAGAACACTGAAGCTTTCTTT. Residues: CASSLVQNTEAFF.

The chain carries TRBV2 and TRBJ2-1; 7 bases are shared with TRBD2. Per germline, CDR1 SNHLY and CDR2 FYNNEI. This CDR3 is 18 amino acids long. J was trimmed by 8 bases and V by 10 bases; bases with no gene match: 26. The CDR3 reads CAILPRGVFGRPGDEQFF. Here the CDR3 DNA reads TGTGCCATCCTCCCCCGGGGGGTATTTGGCCGGCCAGGCGATGAGCAGTTCTTC.

This chain connects TRBV5-6 to TRBJ2-7, with 7 bases that match TRBD2. The CDR3 extends over 14 amino acids. V lost 1 base and J lost 6; bases outside the gene matches: 7. Germline V CDR1 and CDR2: SGHDT, YYEEEE. The CDR3 nucleotides are TGTGCCAGCAGCTTGTCGGGGGGTAATCGCGAGCAGTACTTC. This encodes CASSLSGGNREQYF.

Notes on this clone: Other nucleotide sequences from this sample produce the same CDR3. The chain is built from TRBV6-5 and TRBJ2-5; the D gene is possibly TRBD1 (5 bases). Trimming left V 5 bases short and J 3 bases short, with 10 bases between. Germline values: CDR1 MNHEY, CDR2 SVGAGI. The CDR3 extends over 13 amino acids. The CDR3 loop is CASSRDREETQYF. CDR3 in DNA: TGTGCCAGCAGTCGCGACAGAGAAGAGACCCAGTACTTC.

The chain recombines TRBV30 with TRBJ2-4, with 12 bases matching TRBD1. The ends lost 1 base at V and 1 base at J; junction bases unmatched: 8. The CDR3 consists of 18 residues. The germline gives CDR1 GTSNPN, CDR2 SVGIG (reference sequence). The CDR3 sequence is CAWSAPGQGAGAKNIQYF. CDR3 bases: TGTGCCTGGAGTGCTCCGGGACAGGGGGCTGGGGCCAAAAACATTCAGTACTTC.

J is TRBJ2-7 and V is TRBV5-4; D is perhaps TRBD2 (6 bases). CDR1 is SGHNT, CDR2 YYREEE, per germline (reference sequence). There are 16 residues in the CDR3. Trimming stripped 0 bases from V and 3 bases from J, with 16 bases between. CDR3 sequence reads: CASSLVGAGYSYEQYF. DNA for the CDR3: TGTGCCAGCAGCTTGGTTGGGGCGGGATACAGCTACGAGCAGTACTTC.

The chain links TRBV7-9 to TRBJ2-7, with 9 bases fitting TRBD1. The trim removed 3 bases at V and 0 bases at J, leaving 3 bases unmatched. The CDR3 totals 15 residues. CDR1 SEHNR and CDR2 FQNEAQ come from the germline V gene (reference sequence). The CDR3 sequence is CASSLGTGSSYEQYF. The CDR3 DNA sequence: TGTGCCAGCAGCTTGGGGACAGGGAGCTCCTACGAGCAGTACTTC.

The chain carries TRBV11-2 and TRBJ2-3; no reliable D call. The germline gives CDR1 SGHAT, CDR2 FQNNGV. Trimming shortened V by 0 bases and J by 2 bases, and 15 bases separated the two germline ends. This CDR3 contains 17 residues. The DNA of the CDR3 is TGTGCCAGCAGCTTAGAGCGTGCCCAACGTACCACAGATACGCAGTATTTT. It codes for CASSLERAQRTTDTQYF.